This T cell receptor beta chain appears in the sequencing data of a study of cytomegalovirus exposure and HLA in healthy donors. V dropped 5 bases and J dropped 7; count of bases not matched to a gene: 9. This CDR3 is built from 15 residues. Germline V CDR1 and CDR2: PRHDT, FYEKMQ (reference sequence). Clones were read by immunoSEQ multiplex PCR, and TCRdb kept only the in-frame ones, dropping some. The data contain about 43,000 clones, around 90% of them singletons. The clonotype originates from a man between 18 and 29 years old in good health and CMV-seronegative. This chain connects TRBV13 to TRBJ2-2, with 8 bases fitting TRBD1. The sample taken for sequencing was PBMCs. The CDR3 loop reads CASSPRDRWNGELFF. The CDR3 DNA follows: TGTGCCAGCAGCCCAAGGGACAGGTGGAACGGGGAGCTGTTTTTT.